The 3 T cell receptor beta chains below were found in one sample sequenced in a study of T cells in Graves' hyperthyroidism and ophthalmopathy (dated by TCRdb to about 2019). Library generation was performed with multiplex PCR. Sequencing took place on an Illumina HiSeq 2000. TCR beta CDR3 regions were amplified from RNA transcripts. The first round of RT-PCR for the TCR CDR3 was performed with the HTBI primer set and the Qiagen OneStep RT-PCR kit. TCRdb redid the processing of the public reads, applying fastp at Q25 and MiXCR, and retained in-frame beta chains. Entries that share a CDR3 protein sequence are merged under the most common genes and DNA. The sample table holds fewer than 350,000 distinct CDR3 sequences, of which around 23% were seen once. The top ten clones comprise under 55% of the sample. Source material: blood. The receptors originated from a woman in her forties or fifties with Graves' hyperthyroidism.

This clonotype was seen many times. The chain combines TRBV20-1 with TRBJ2-5, with TRBD2 identical over 8 bases. CDR3 length: 14 amino acids. The germline V gene encodes CDR1 DFQATT and CDR2 SNEGSKA (reference sequence). The V gene end was trimmed by 3 bases and the J gene end by 5 bases; junction bases not matched to a gene: 8. CDR3 sequence (DNA): TGCAGTGCTAGCGGGGGGGCGGGCAGGGAGACCCAGTACTTC. Its translation is CSASGGAGRETQYF.

This clonotype was counted at least ten times. The genes are TRBV29-1 and TRBJ2-1, with D tentatively TRBD2 (6 bases). The V gene lost 4 bases and the J gene lost 6 bases, with 16 bases spanning the gap. The CDR3 is 14 residues long. In germline, CDR1 is SQVTM, CDR2 ANQGSEA. The chain's CDR3 is CSVVPTGRPNEQFF. CDR3 nucleotides: TGCAGCGTTGTTCCCACGGGGAGGCCCAATGAGCAGTTCTTC.

A few counts support this clonotype. The chain has TRBV6-5 and TRBJ2-4; 9 positions match TRBD2. Germline CDR1 is MNHEY and CDR2 is SVGAGI. V was pared by 2 bases and J by 1 base, with 3 bases of the junction left unmatched. The CDR3 length is 16 residues. The CDR3 is CASSYGGGAAKNIQYF. The CDR3 DNA reads as TGTGCCAGCAGTTACGGCGGGGGGGCGGCCAAAAACATTCAGTACTTC.